A selection of T cell receptor beta chains follows, all from one sample in a study of T cell changes during pregnancy in multiple sclerosis. Some clones are missing from TCRdb's copy, which holds only in-frame ones; the method was immunoSEQ multiplex PCR. The sample consists of fewer than 40,000 clones, 89% of them appearing once. The material was CD8+ T cells from peripheral blood mononuclear cells, obtained in the second trimester of pregnancy. The receptors come from a female donor with multiple sclerosis, enrolled in a pregnancy study. Each CDR3 is given with its conserved first and last residue. D genes are given only for firm matches. Only some rows state a clone size, as once, few, many or a class for expanded clones.

d_gene,j_gene,v_gene,abundance,CDR3aa,CDR3nt
TRBD1,TRBJ2-1,TRBV4-1,NA,CASSQAGTGLIEQFF,TGCGCCAGCAGCCAGGCCGGGACAGGACTAATTGAGCAGTTCTTC
TRBD1,TRBJ1-2,TRBV27,NA,CASSLTHRSPGQSLTF,TGTGCCAGCAGTTTAACCCACCGTAGCCCGGGACAGTCTTTAACCTTC
TRBD2,TRBJ2-4,TRBV15,NA,CATSATSGNWAPKNIQYF,TGTGCCACCAGTGCGACTAGCGGGAATTGGGCCCCCAAAAACATTCAGTACTTC
TRBD2,TRBJ2-5,TRBV13,NA,CASSSIAGGQETQYF,TGTGCCAGCAGCTCAATAGCGGGGGGCCAAGAGACCCAGTACTTC
TRBD2,TRBJ2-2,TRBV29-1,NA,CSAVISSGRAGSGELFF,TGCAGCGCCGTGATTTCTAGCGGGAGGGCGGGTTCCGGGGAGCTGTTTTTT
NA,TRBJ1-1,TRBV7-2,once,CASSDSPRGRTEAFF,TGTGCCAGCAGCGACTCACCTAGAGGGAGGACTGAAGCTTTCTTT
NA,TRBJ2-7,TRBV7-8,NA,CASSLAYSYEQYF,TGTGCCAGCAGTTTAGCGTACTCCTACGAGCAGTACTTC
TRBD2,TRBJ2-2,TRBV29-1,NA,CSVAGGVHANTGELFF,TGCAGCGTTGCTGGGGGGGTACATGCGAACACCGGGGAGCTGTTTTTT
NA,TRBJ1-1,TRBV6-6,NA,CASRTLGAITEAFF,TGTGCCAGCAGGACTCTAGGGGCGATTACTGAAGCTTTCTTT
NA,TRBJ2-7,TRBV9,once,CASSLTPGTSYEQYF,TGTGCCAGCAGCCTTACCCCCGGGACTTCCTACGAGCAGTACTTC
TRBD2,TRBJ2-3,TRBV7-9,NA,CASSLGDSGDLTDTQYF,TGTGCCAGCAGCTTAGGTGATAGCGGGGACCTCACAGATACGCAGTATTTT
NA,TRBJ2-1,TRBV9,once,CASSKTGEVEQFF,TGTGCCAGCAGCAAAACAGGGGAGGTTGAGCAGTTCTTC
NA,TRBJ2-5,TRBV9,once,CASSVEGRGKTQYF,TGTGCCAGCAGCGTAGAGGGACGGGGGAAGACCCAGTACTTC
NA,TRBJ1-2,TRBV29-1,NA,CSVEDRGYGYTF,TGCAGCGTTGAGGACAGAGGCTATGGCTACACCTTC
NA,TRBJ2-3,TRBV6-1,NA,CASSDRVTSTDTQYF,TGTGCCAGCAGTGACAGGGTGACAAGCACAGATACGCAGTATTTT
TRBD1,TRBJ1-5,TRBV19,NA,CASSPDRVGQPQHF,TGTGCCAGTAGTCCCGACAGGGTTGGTCAGCCCCAGCATTTT
NA,TRBJ2-1,TRBV7-3,NA,CASSLKGGEIQNEQFF,TGTGCCAGCAGCTTAAAGGGGGGGGAAATACAAAATGAGCAGTTCTTC
TRBD1,TRBJ2-7,TRBV9,NA,CASSSGEGTGGYEQYF,TGTGCCAGCAGCTCCGGGGAGGGGACAGGGGGATACGAGCAGTACTTC
NA,TRBJ2-2,TRBV7-9,NA,CASSLARGTGELFF,TGTGCCAGCAGCTTAGCCAGGGGCACCGGGGAGCTGTTTTTT
TRBD1,TRBJ2-1,TRBV4-1,NA,CASSEQGNEQFF,TGCGCCAGCTCAGAACAGGGGAATGAGCAGTTCTTC
TRBD2,TRBJ2-7,TRBV6-6,NA,CASSFSGASSYEQYF,TGTGCCAGCAGTTTTAGCGGGGCCAGCTCCTACGAGCAGTACTTC
NA,TRBJ2-5,TRBV6-5,NA,CASSYSGGQETQYF,TGTGCCAGCAGTTACTCGGGGGGCCAAGAGACCCAGTACTTC
TRBD2,TRBJ2-1,TRBV20-1,NA,CSARGGNEQFF,TGCAGTGCTAGGGGAGGGAATGAGCAGTTCTTC
NA,TRBJ1-5,TRBV9,NA,CASSVAGGNQPQHF,TGTGCCAGCAGCGTAGCCGGGGGCAATCAGCCCCAGCATTTT
NA,TRBJ2-3,TRBV5-1,NA,CASSFSSSTDTQYF,TGCGCCAGCAGCTTTTCGTCTAGCACAGATACGCAGTATTTT
NA,TRBJ1-4,TRBV4-2,NA,CASSHTQGITNEKLFF,TGTGCCAGCAGCCATACCCAGGGGATAACTAATGAAAAACTGTTTTTT
NA,TRBJ2-3,TRBV6-1,once,CASSEGYRDTQYF,TGTGCCAGCAGTGAAGGATACAGGGATACGCAGTATTTT
NA,TRBJ1-2,TRBV2,few,CASSAMGLAYGYTF,TGTGCCAGCAGTGCTATGGGGCTCGCATATGGCTACACCTTC
NA,TRBJ1-5,TRBV27,once,CASSTGSNQPQHF,TGTGCCAGCAGCACGGGATCCAATCAGCCCCAGCATTTT
TRBD1,TRBJ1-1,TRBV6-6,NA,CASTQGAGNTEAFF,TGTGCCAGCACCCAGGGGGCGGGGAACACTGAAGCTTTCTTT
NA,TRBJ2-1,TRBV7-9,NA,CASSLAMTEWTYNEQFF,TGTGCCAGCAGCTTAGCTATGACAGAGTGGACCTACAATGAGCAGTTCTTC
NA,TRBJ1-6,TRBV13,few,CASSLASDRLYNSPLHF,TGTGCCAGCAGCTTAGCCTCCGATCGACTGTATAATTCACCCCTCCACTTT
NA,TRBJ1-3,TRBV9,NA,CASSAPRTGAGNTIYF,TGTGCCAGCAGCGCCCCCCGAACCGGGGCTGGAAACACCATATATTTT
TRBD1,TRBJ1-2,TRBV7-8,NA,CASSLGTGYDYGYTF,TGTGCCAGCAGCTTAGGGACAGGGTATGACTATGGCTACACCTTC
TRBD2,TRBJ2-7,TRBV2,NA,CASRPRPNGTSLSYEQYF,TGTGCCAGCAGACCCCGGCCCAACGGGACTAGTCTCTCCTACGAGCAGTACTTC
TRBD2,TRBJ2-3,TRBV5-1,NA,CASRPGAGAHSTDTQYF,TGCGCCAGCAGACCGGGAGCGGGGGCCCATAGCACAGATACGCAGTATTTT
NA,TRBJ1-2,TRBV5-4,NA,CASSPDFDGYTF,TGTGCCAGCAGCCCTGACTTCGATGGCTACACCTTC
NA,TRBJ1-4,TRBV4-1,NA,CASSQDSGLDEKLFF,TGCGCCAGCAGCCAAGATTCCGGTCTAGATGAAAAACTGTTTTTT
NA,TRBJ1-2,TRBV28,medium-sized,CASSLSGGNYGYTF,TGTGCCAGCAGTTTAAGCGGGGGGAACTATGGCTACACCTTC
NA,TRBJ1-4,TRBV9,NA,CASSDPTAADEKLFF,TGTGCCAGCAGCGACCCGACAGCCGCGGATGAAAAACTGTTTTTT
NA,TRBJ1-1,TRBV29-1,once,CSVDGPTFEAFF,TGCAGCGTTGATGGGCCGACCTTTGAAGCTTTCTTT
TRBD2,TRBJ2-1,TRBV9,NA,CASSVALAGSYNEQFF,TGTGCCAGCAGCGTAGCTTTAGCGGGGTCCTACAATGAGCAGTTCTTC
NA,TRBJ1-2,TRBV7-9,NA,CALPTVADGYTF,TGTGCCCTCCCGACGGTAGCGGATGGCTACACCTTC
TRBD2,TRBJ2-1,TRBV7-9,NA,CASQAGGPESEQFF,TGTGCCAGCCAGGCGGGAGGGCCTGAGAGTGAGCAGTTCTTC